This T cell receptor (beta chain) was recovered during a study of response to subunit inactivated influenza vaccine. Trimming took 5 bases from V and 1 from J; bases not matched to a gene: 8. This CDR3 is 16 amino acids long. Germline V CDR1 and CDR2: ENHRY, SYGVKD. TCRdb used MiXCR to reprocess the RT-PCR reads, holding one entry per CDR3 protein. The sample records around 150,000 distinct CDR3 sequences, about 11% being singletons. The origin of this receptor is a man in his fifties who received an inactivated influenza vaccine. Sequenced here: non-naive T cells sorted from PBMCs, sampled 45 days after vaccination. The V gene is TRBV10-3, the J gene TRBJ2-7; TRBD2 matches at 10 bases. Here the CDR3 reads CAISTSGERGSYEQYF. Written as DNA, the CDR3 is TGTGCCATCAGTACTAGCGGGGAAAGGGGGTCCTACGAGCAGTACTTC.